This T cell receptor (beta chain) was identified during a study of spatial heterogeneity in lung cancer. Overall study context: The study found that TCR transcript counts in tumor regions correlated strongly with a matched bulk RNA-seq T cell module score. The study's findings and limits: Counts of expanded alpha and beta TCRs within tumors tracked the tumor nonsynonymous mutation count.

This clonotype was seen many times. The antigen is not known. Time point given: sample taken at primary tumor resection. Whole RNA, which was extracted from tumor, nontumor lung tissue or frozen PBMC, was sequenced without any cell sorting. TCRdb recomputed calls from the 5' RACE reads with MiXCR, one row per CDR3 protein. Among some 10,000 distinct CDR3 sequences listed, 5.1% were seen once. The germline gives CDR1 SGHRS, CDR2 YFSETQ. CDR3 length: 15 residues. V was clipped by 4 bases and J by 0 bases; unmatched bases: 4. The sequence was collected from a male donor with early-stage non-small cell lung cancer. The chain carries TRBV5-1 and TRBJ2-1; 7 nucleotides align to TRBD1. The sequences come from lung tumor tissue, collected at surgery. The CDR3 coding sequence is TGCGCCAGCAGCCCGGGACAGCCCTCCTACAATGAGCAGTTCTTC. It translates to CASSPGQPSYNEQFF.